The next 5 T cell receptor beta chains were all read from a single sample in a study of molecular identifiers for immune sequencing clone quantification. TCRdb used MiXCR to reprocess the PCR reads, holding one entry per CDR3 protein. Among 250,000 to 400,000 distinct CDR3 sequences listed, roughly a fifth were seen once. The material sequenced was naive CD8+ T cells from blood, with Jurkat cell RNA spiked in. Subset reported: FACS-sorted CD8+CD4-CCR7+CD45RA+ naive T cells. Source of these receptors: a human donor in good health. Some libraries in this study had Jurkat cell RNA spiked in.

This clonotype was observed at least ten times. The rearrangement uses TRBV5-6 and TRBJ1-6; 7 nucleotides match TRBD1. Germline V gives CDR1 SGHDT, CDR2 YYEEEE. The CDR3 sequence is 15 residues long. Trimming took 4 bases from V and 4 from J; bases not matched to a gene: 5. In nucleotides, the CDR3 is TGTGCCAGCAGCCGAGGGACAGAGTATAATTCACCCCTCCACTTT. It is translated as CASSRGTEYNSPLHF. The full variable domain, completed using reference TRBV5-6 and TRBJ1-6, is DAGVTQSPTHLIKTRGQQVTLRCSPKSGHDTVSWYQQALGQGPQFIFQYYEEEERQRGNFPDRFSGHQFPNYSSELNVNALLLGDSALYLCASSRGTEYNSPLHFGNGTRLTVT.

Note on this clonotype: Just one base apart from a much larger clone, this may be a read error. This chain connects TRBV14 to TRBJ2-7, with 7 bases that match TRBD1. Trimming removed 0 bases from V and 2 bases from J; junction bases left unmatched: 10. The length of the CDR3 is 17 residues. The germline V gene has CDR1 SGHDN and CDR2 FVKESK. CDR3 sequence: CASSQDLPRTGAYEQYF. The CDR3 bases are TGTGCCAGCAGCCAAGACCTTCCCCGGACAGGCGCCTACGAGCAGTACTTC.

This chain connects TRBV28 to TRBJ2-3, with TRBD2 matching over 9 bases. V trimming: 2 bases; J trimming: 7 bases; junction bases outside the gene matches: 4. Germline V lookup: CDR1 MDHEN, CDR2 SYDVKM. CDR3 size: 14 residues. The CDR3 DNA reads as TGTGCCAGCAGTTTAGCGGGAGGGCAGTATACGCAGTATTTT. Its protein is CASSLAGGQYTQYF. Full variable domain (outside the CDR3, taken from reference TRBV28 and TRBJ2-3): DVKVTQSSRYLVKRTGEKVFLECVQDMDHENMFWYRQDPGLGLRLIYFSYDVKMKEKGDIPEGYSVSREKKERFSLILESASTNQTSMYLCASSLAGGQYTQYFGPGTRLTVL.

This clonotype was picked up a small number of times. This chain uses TRBV9 with TRBJ2-5, with 7 positions matching TRBD1. Germline-derived CDR1 and CDR2 are SGDLS and YYNGEE. J was trimmed by 5 bases and V by 3 bases; bases with no gene match: 10. The CDR3 sequence is 15 residues long. The CDR3 region is CASSAGTVAVETQYF. The CDR3 DNA sequence: TGTGCCAGCAGCGCCGGGACAGTGGCGGTGGAGACCCAGTACTTC. Full variable domain (remainder filled in from reference TRBV9 and TRBJ2-5): DSGVTQTPKHLITATGQRVTLRCSPRSGDLSVYWYQQSLDQGLQFLIQYYNGEERAKGNILERFSAQQFPDLHSELNLSSLELGDSALYFCASSAGTVAVETQYFGPGTRLLVL.

This clonotype has just a few counts. With a much larger clone just one base away, this may be a read error. This chain joins TRBV28 and TRBJ1-1; D is ambiguous. Germline-derived CDR1 and CDR2 are MDHEN and SYDVKM. The CDR3 is 14 residues long. In DNA, the CDR3 is TGTGCCAGCAGCGACGGCTATCTGAACACTGAAGCTCTCTTT. It codes for CASSDGYLNTEALF.